A single sample is the source of the 21 T cell receptor beta chains below, sequenced in a study of shared clonotypes between healthy human individuals (TCRdb year 2020). The library was prepared using the immunoSEQ multiplex PCR assay. TCRdb carries this immuneACCESS record with in-frame sequences only. Its versions omit some clonotypes, under half of them owing to an unresolved V gene in the studies checked, with the rest unexplained. In this sample the table shows 100,000 to 120,000 clones, under 70% of which occur a single time. Jointly, the top ten make up around 23% of the sample. Sequencing was carried out using memory CD8+ T cells sorted from blood. The cell subset or site label, read with the paper, signifies: CD45RO+ cells pooled with CCR7-negative TemRA cells. Receptor source: a woman aged 25 to 39 in good health.

The chain carries TRBV27 and TRBJ1-5; 12 bases match TRBD1. The germline V gene has CDR1 MNHEY and CDR2 SMNVEV (reference sequence). The V segment lost 6 bases and the J segment 1 base; nucleotides outside the gene matches: 10. The length of the CDR3 is 18 residues. The CDR3 region has the DNA TGTGCCAGCAGCAGATTGGGACAGGGGGCCCTCAGCAATCAGCCCCAGCATTTT. Protein sequence: CASSRLGQGALSNQPQHF.

This clone appeared a few times. The DNA of the CDR3 is TGTGCCAGCTACGTGGCAAACTATGGCTACACCTTC. It specifies CASYVANYGYTF. The rearrangement joins TRBV27 to TRBJ1-2; D not resolved. The V and J ends lost 8 bases and 2 bases respectively, with 9 bases between them. The CDR3 has 12 amino acids. Germline-derived CDR1 and CDR2 are MNHEY and SMNVEV (reference sequence).

This clone showed up just once. The rearrangement joins TRBV4-1 to TRBJ2-5, with 10 bases aligning to TRBD1. From germline, CDR1 is MGHRA and CDR2 YSYEKL. V lost 6 bases, J lost 5 bases, and 9 bases stayed unmatched. This CDR3 region has 15 residues. CDR3: CASSIRQGAHETQYF. CDR3 sequence (DNA): TGCGCCAGCAGTATACGACAGGGGGCGCATGAGACCCAGTACTTC.

J is TRBJ1-4 and V is TRBV28; no firm D call. V shed 4 bases and J shed 1 base, with 7 bases lying between them. Germline loops: CDR1 MDHEN, CDR2 SYDVKM. The CDR3 consists of 14 residues. The CDR3 region is CASSSPGTNEKLFF. In DNA, the CDR3 is TGTGCCAGCAGTTCCCCCGGAACTAATGAAAAACTGTTTTTT.

The genes are TRBV28 and TRBJ2-7; 10 bases line up with TRBD2. Germline V lookup: CDR1 MDHEN, CDR2 SYDVKM. V trimming: 6 bases; J trimming: 3 bases; junction bases outside the gene matches: 2. The length of the CDR3 is 13 residues. As DNA, the CDR3 is TGTGCCAGCAGGAGGACTAGCGGCTACGAGCAGTACTTC. It translates to CASRRTSGYEQYF. Full variable domain (remainder filled in from reference TRBV28 and TRBJ2-7): DVKVTQSSRYLVKRTGEKVFLECVQDMDHENMFWYRQDPGLGLRLIYFSYDVKMKEKGDIPEGYSVSREKKERFSLILESASTNQTSMYLCASRRTSGYEQYFGPGTRLTVT.

This clone was counted ten times or more. The V and J genes are TRBV7-9 and TRBJ2-2, with D uncertain. Germline lookup yields CDR1 SEHNR and CDR2 FQNEAQ (reference sequence). The CDR3 loop spans 14 amino acids. With 3 bases removed from V and 0 bases from J, the gap between germline ends came to 5 bases. CDR3 residues: CASSFHSNTGELFF. For the CDR3, the DNA is TGTGCCAGCAGCTTTCACTCGAACACCGGGGAGCTGTTTTTT.

This chain joins TRBV13 and TRBJ1-1; 9 nucleotides agree with TRBD1. Trimming at V came to 4 bases and at J to 5 bases, leaving 5 bases not matched to a gene. Germline assignment: CDR1 PRHDT and CDR2 FYEKMQ (reference sequence). The CDR3 consists of 14 residues. In DNA form, the CDR3 reads TGTGCCAGCAGCTGGGGACAGGGTTGGACTGAAGCTTTCTTT. This encodes CASSWGQGWTEAFF.

The chain combines TRBV19 with TRBJ1-1, with D unresolved. V was cut by 5 bases and J by 2 bases, with 9 bases left in between. The CDR3 is 13 residues long. Germline CDR1 LNHDA, CDR2 SQIVND (reference sequence). For the CDR3, the DNA is TGTGCCAGTAGTCCGACGGATAACACTGAAGCTTTCTTT. Its protein is CASSPTDNTEAFF.

The rearrangement links TRBV11-3 to TRBJ2-7; 11 bases fit TRBD2. The ends lost 5 bases at V and 3 bases at J; junction bases unmatched: 6. CDR3 size: 15 residues. Germline V gene data show CDR1 as SGHNT and CDR2 as YENEEA. The CDR3 spells CASSMGLAEFYEQYF. The CDR3 nucleotides are TGTGCCAGCAGCATGGGACTAGCGGAATTCTACGAGCAGTACTTC.

The rearrangement uses TRBV5-1 and TRBJ2-7; 7 bases match TRBD1. The CDR3 contains 16 residues. Trimming at V came to 3 bases and at J to 4 bases, leaving 13 bases not matched to a gene. In germline, CDR1 is SGHRS, CDR2 YFSETQ. In DNA, the CDR3 is TGCGCCAGCAGCTCGCTCGGGACAGCCGAGGGGTACGAGCAGTACTTC. Encoded protein: CASSSLGTAEGYEQYF.

The CDR3 spells CASSFLAEYNEQFF. CDR3 nucleotide sequence: TGTGCCAGCAGTTTTCTAGCGGAGTACAATGAGCAGTTCTTC. J is TRBJ2-1 and V is TRBV28; 7 bases map to TRBD2. CDR3 length: 14 amino acids. In germline, CDR1 is MDHEN, CDR2 SYDVKM. J was trimmed by 4 bases and V by 3 bases; bases with no gene match: 3.

The chain recombines TRBV16 with TRBJ1-1, with 8 bases lining up with TRBD1. Germline loops: CDR1 KGHSY, CDR2 FQNENV. V lost 4 bases, J lost 1 base, and 2 bases stayed unmatched. This CDR3 comprises 14 residues. Here the CDR3 DNA reads TGTGCCAGCAGCCCGGGACAGGCGAACACTGAAGCTTTCTTT. This gives the protein CASSPGQANTEAFF.

The chain is built from TRBV6-1 and TRBJ2-7; 7 bases align to TRBD2. The germline V gene encodes CDR1 MNHNS and CDR2 SASEGT. V was pared by 6 bases and J by 6 bases, with 8 bases of the junction left unmatched. This CDR3 spans 13 amino acids. The CDR3 DNA follows: TGTGCCAGCAGCCTAGCGGCCCGAGGCGAGCAGTACTTC. Translating it yields CASSLAARGEQYF.

The chain is built from TRBV9 and TRBJ2-7, with D possibly matching TRBD1 (6 bases). Trimming shortened V by 4 bases and J by 3 bases, and 14 bases separated the two germline ends. CDR3 length: 14 residues. Germline lookup yields CDR1 SGDLS and CDR2 YYNGEE. The CDR3 is CASSIREQGYEQYF. The CDR3 nucleotides are TGTGCCAGCAGCATAAGAGAACAGGGCTACGAGCAGTACTTC.

The V call is TRBV7-8, the J call TRBJ2-7, with TRBD1 matching over 7 bases. The CDR3 extends over 14 amino acids. The germline V gene encodes CDR1 SGHVS and CDR2 FQNEAQ. The trim removed 5 bases at V and 3 bases at J, leaving 7 bases unmatched. CDR3 in amino acids: CASSTRQGNYEQYF. Here the CDR3 DNA reads TGTGCCAGCAGCACCCGACAGGGAAACTACGAGCAGTACTTC. Together with reference TRBV7-8 and TRBJ2-7, the CDR3 gives the full variable domain: GAGVSQSPRYKVAKRGQDVALRCDPISGHVSLFWYQQALGQGPEFLTYFQNEAQLDKSGLPSDRFFAERPEGSVSTLKIQRTQQEDSAVYLCASSTRQGNYEQYFGPGTRLTVT.

J is TRBJ1-5 and V is TRBV4-1; 7 nucleotides match TRBD1. Per germline, CDR1 MGHRA and CDR2 YSYEKL. J lost 9 bases, V lost 2 bases, and 4 bases had no gene match. This CDR3 has 13 amino acids. The CDR3 DNA sequence: TGCGCCAGCAGCCAAACAGGGGCGAGGCCCCAGCATTTT. As protein: CASSQTGARPQHF.

The V gene is TRBV19, the J gene TRBJ1-4; D remains unclear. CDR3 size: 12 residues. Germline CDR1 reads LNHDA; CDR2 reads SQIVND (reference sequence). V lost 5 bases and J 12 bases, leaving 13 bases between the germline ends. The CDR3 region is CASSVRLGELFF. CDR3 sequence (DNA): TGTGCCAGTAGTGTCCGGTTGGGCGAACTGTTTTTT.

The rearrangement uses TRBV25-1 and TRBJ2-7; no clear D gene. Trimming removed 2 bases at V and 5 bases at J, with 13 bases between. The CDR3 loop spans 14 amino acids. The germline V gene encodes CDR1 MGHDK and CDR2 SYGVNS. CDR3: CASSEAGRWDEQYF. The CDR3 coding sequence is TGTGCCAGCAGTGAAGCCGGCCGTTGGGACGAGCAGTACTTC.

CDR3 sequence (DNA): TGTGCCTGGAGTTCTGGGGGGTGGGGACCCTACAATGAGCAGTTCTTC. Translation: CAWSSGGWGPYNEQFF. V and J are TRBV30 and TRBJ2-1; TRBD2 is a possible D gene (6 bases). The ends were cut back, 2 bases at V and 2 bases at J, with 16 bases in the middle. This CDR3 comprises 16 residues. Germline V gives CDR1 GTSNPN, CDR2 SVGIG (reference sequence).

This clone was observed once. This chain links TRBV6-6 with TRBJ2-7; 7 positions agree with TRBD1. J lost 6 bases, V lost 7 bases, and 12 bases had no gene match. Germline CDR1 MNHNY, CDR2 SVGAGI (reference sequence). The CDR3 contains 14 residues. The CDR3 nucleotides read TGTGCCAGCACCGACAGGGTCAGGAAGAGCGAGCAGTACTTC. It translates to CASTDRVRKSEQYF.

This chain joins TRBV27 and TRBJ2-3; the D gene is possibly TRBD2 (5 bases). The V gene lost 6 bases and the J gene lost 11 bases, with 21 bases spanning the gap. The CDR3 is 14 amino acids. CDR1 is MNHEY and CDR2 is SMNVEV in the germline V gene (reference sequence). DNA for the CDR3: TGTGCCAGCAGCCCGGTTGTGGGCCTCGAGGGGCAGTATTTT. Protein: CASSPVVGLEGQYF.